This TCR beta chain comes out of a study of CD8+ T cells in alopecia areata (dated by TCRdb to 2017 to 2018). Context from the whole study: Treated patients were enrolled in an open-label pilot trial of oral tofacitinib, 5 to 10 mg twice daily, for moderate-to-severe alopecia areata. Patients stayed on tofacitinib for 6 to 18 months and then had 6 months of follow-up off drug so that delayed response and recurrence could be assessed. In treated patients, disease severity was measured using the SALT score, which gives the percentage of scalp surface area affected. The study used high-throughput TCRbeta sequencing to examine T cell clonal expansion in alopecia areata, in both the C3H/HeJ mouse model and human patients. On the human side, TCRbeta sequencing was run on scalp tissue and on sorted CD4+ and CD8+ peripheral blood T cells from healthy controls and from alopecia areata patients with either patchy or totalis/universalis disease. Tofacitinib-treated patients had biopsies at baseline and at 4 and 24 weeks of treatment, with a later scalp biopsy in several patients. Scalp clonality was compared among normal scalp (n=4), patchy alopecia areata scalp (n=8), and alopecia totalis/universalis scalp (n=8). RNA was obtained with the PAXgene miRNA kit for fixed scalp, the miRNeasy kit for PBMCs, and the RNeasy kit for mouse skin. TCRbeta CDR3 regions were amplified by immunoSEQ multiplex PCR with 35 Vbeta forward and 13 Jbeta reverse primers.

Receptors were amplified or captured by the immunoSEQ multiplex PCR assay. For TCR sequencing, RNA was extracted from every sample and reverse transcribed into cDNA to serve as template. SuperScript III was used for first-strand cDNA synthesis, primed with a 2:1 mix of oligo-dT and random hexamers. A synthetic immune receptor repertoire was used to gauge amplification bias, and whatever bias remained was removed computationally. The authors' analysis ran thus. Raw reads were preprocessed to remove errors, and CDR3 was defined according to IMGT conventions as the region from the conserved cysteine to phenylalanine. Clonality was computed by normalizing Shannon entropy by log2 of the number of productive unique TCRs and subtracting the result from 1. Whether scalp clones were CD4 or CD8 was inferred by matching scalp TCRbeta sequences against CD4 and CD8 repertoires sorted from blood. TCRdb re-hosts the immuneACCESS table, in-frame sequences only. Its copies lack some clones; in the studies checked, an unresolved V gene accounts for under half of them, and the cause for the rest is not known. V, J and clone size reflect that table, while D and trimming were determined from the DNA. This sample has some 200,000 clones in its table, and 40% to 55% of those were observed once. The top ten clones comprise approximately 2.9% of the sample.

What the treatment or condition label conveys for this sample: oral pan-JAK inhibitor, 5-10 mg twice daily. Peripheral blood and lesional scalp punch biopsies were obtained from patients with alopecia areata. PBMCs were separated by density centrifugation and stained for CD3, CD4 and CD8, after which CD4+ and CD8+ T cells were sorted on a FACSAria. Concerning this clone itself: It lacks a known antigen. No much larger clonotype is one base removed from it; base qualities were not supplied.

The study at large found these results: During tofacitinib treatment, many expanded lesional clones stuck around in both scalp and blood, and this persistence may partly explain why relapse happens after treatment is stopped. Compared with normal scalp, lesional scalp had higher clonality and more expanded CD8+ clones, particularly in alopecia totalis/universalis, a pattern that suggests antigenic drive. Tofacitinib significantly lowered scalp clonality and the number of expanded CD8+ clones among the top 100 scalp clones. The treated cohort was small, with a single nonresponder, so links between baseline CD8+ expansion and response need larger studies. Scalp TCR repertoire analysis is complicated because resident alphabeta T cells in normal human skin are also sequenced, whereas mouse skin is dominated by gammadelta T cells. TCR sequences shared between patients were less clear than in mice, possibly partly because of HLA diversity in the patient population.

The CDR3 spans 14 residues, from the cysteine through the phenylalanine. Here the CDR3 DNA is all that survives: 42 bases in frame from base 1. V sheds 5 bases and J sheds 0 bases, leaving 10 bases between their ends. The germline V gene yields SNHLY for CDR1 and FYNNEI for CDR2. This specimen was CD4+ T cells sorted from blood, taken at roughly week 38, from a patient treated with tofacitinib. The rearranged segments are TRBV2 and TRBJ1-1; the D segment cannot be called with confidence. This clonotype was obtained from a human donor with alopecia areata. The nucleotides read TGTGCCAGCAGTACTCGGTACATGAACACTGAAGCTTTCTTT. This is translated as CASSTRYMNTEAFF.